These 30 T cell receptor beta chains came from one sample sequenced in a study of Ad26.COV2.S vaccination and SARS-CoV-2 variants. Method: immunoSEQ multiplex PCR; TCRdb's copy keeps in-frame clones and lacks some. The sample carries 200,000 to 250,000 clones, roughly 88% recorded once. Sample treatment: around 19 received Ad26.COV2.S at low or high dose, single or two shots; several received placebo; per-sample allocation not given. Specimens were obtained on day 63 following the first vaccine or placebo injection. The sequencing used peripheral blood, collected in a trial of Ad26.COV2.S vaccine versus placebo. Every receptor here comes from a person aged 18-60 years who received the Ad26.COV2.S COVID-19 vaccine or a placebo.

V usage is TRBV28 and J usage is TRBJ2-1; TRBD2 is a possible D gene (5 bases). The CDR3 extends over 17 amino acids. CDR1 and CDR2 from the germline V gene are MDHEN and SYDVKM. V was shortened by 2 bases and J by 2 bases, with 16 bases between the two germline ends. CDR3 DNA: TGTGCCAGCAGTTTACTAGGCGGGTCGGCTCCCTACAATGAGCAGTTCTTC. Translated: CASSLLGGSAPYNEQFF.

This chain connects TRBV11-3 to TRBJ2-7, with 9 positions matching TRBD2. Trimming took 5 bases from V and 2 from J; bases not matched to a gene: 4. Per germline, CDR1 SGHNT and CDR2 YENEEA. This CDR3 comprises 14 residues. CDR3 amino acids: CASSRTSEPYEQYF. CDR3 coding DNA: TGTGCCAGCAGCCGGACTAGCGAACCCTACGAGCAGTACTTC.

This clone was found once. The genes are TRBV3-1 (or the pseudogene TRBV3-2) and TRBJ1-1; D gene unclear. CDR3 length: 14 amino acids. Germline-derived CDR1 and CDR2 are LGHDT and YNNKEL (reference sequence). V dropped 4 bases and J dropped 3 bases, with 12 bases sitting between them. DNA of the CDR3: TGTGCCAGCAGCCCTGTGCAGAGGGACACTGAAGCTTTCTTT. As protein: CASSPVQRDTEAFF.

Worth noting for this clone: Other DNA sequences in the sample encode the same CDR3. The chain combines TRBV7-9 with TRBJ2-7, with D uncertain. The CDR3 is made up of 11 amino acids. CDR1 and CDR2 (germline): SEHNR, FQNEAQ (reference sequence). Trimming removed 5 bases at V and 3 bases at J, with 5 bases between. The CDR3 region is CASSLDYEQYF. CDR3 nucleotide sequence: TGTGCCAGCAGCCTCGACTACGAGCAGTACTTC.

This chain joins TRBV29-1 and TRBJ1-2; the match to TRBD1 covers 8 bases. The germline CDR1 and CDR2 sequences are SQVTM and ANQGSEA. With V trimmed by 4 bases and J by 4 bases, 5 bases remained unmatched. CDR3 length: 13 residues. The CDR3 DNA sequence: TGCAGCGTTGCACCCGACAGGGGCTATGGCTACACCTTC. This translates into CSVAPDRGYGYTF.

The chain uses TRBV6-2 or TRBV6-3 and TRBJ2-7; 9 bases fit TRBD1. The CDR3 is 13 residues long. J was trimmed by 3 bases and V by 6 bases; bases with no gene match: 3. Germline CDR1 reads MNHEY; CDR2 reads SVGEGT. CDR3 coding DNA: TGTGCCAGCAGCCCGACAGGGGGCTACGAGCAGTACTTC. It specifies CASSPTGGYEQYF.

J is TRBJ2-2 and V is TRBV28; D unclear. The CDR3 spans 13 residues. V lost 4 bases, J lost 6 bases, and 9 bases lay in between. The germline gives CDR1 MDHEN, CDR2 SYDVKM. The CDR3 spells CASSSPAPGELFF. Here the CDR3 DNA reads TGTGCCAGCAGTTCGCCCGCGCCCGGGGAGCTGTTTTTT.

The DNA of the CDR3 is TGCGCCAGCAGTGGTAGAGGGGCTCCCTATGGCTACACCTTC. Residues: CASSGRGAPYGYTF. V gene TRBV10-2 combines with J gene TRBJ1-2; TRBD1 is a possible D gene (5 bases). The CDR3 is 14 residues long. Trimming took off 4 bases at V and 4 bases at J, with 13 bases between the two ends. Germline V gives CDR1 WSHSY, CDR2 SAAADI.

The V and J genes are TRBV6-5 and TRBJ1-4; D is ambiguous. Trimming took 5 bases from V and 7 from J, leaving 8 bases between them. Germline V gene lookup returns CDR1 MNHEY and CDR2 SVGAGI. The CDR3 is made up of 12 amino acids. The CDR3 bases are TGTGCCAGCAGTCCGGACGGTGAAAAACTGTTTTTT. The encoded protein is CASSPDGEKLFF.

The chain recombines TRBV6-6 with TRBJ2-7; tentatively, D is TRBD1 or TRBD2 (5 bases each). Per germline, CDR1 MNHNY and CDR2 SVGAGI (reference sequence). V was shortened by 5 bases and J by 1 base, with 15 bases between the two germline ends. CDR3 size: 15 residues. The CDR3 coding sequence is TGTGCCAGCAGTGGGCCGGGACGGCGATCCTACGAGCAGTACTTC. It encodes CASSGPGRRSYEQYF.

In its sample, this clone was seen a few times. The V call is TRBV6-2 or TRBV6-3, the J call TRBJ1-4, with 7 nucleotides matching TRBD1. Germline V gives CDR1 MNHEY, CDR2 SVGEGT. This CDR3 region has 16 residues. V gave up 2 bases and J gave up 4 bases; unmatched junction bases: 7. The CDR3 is CASSYHRDSGNEKLFF. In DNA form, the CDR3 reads TGTGCCAGCAGTTACCACCGGGACAGCGGTAATGAAAAACTGTTTTTT.

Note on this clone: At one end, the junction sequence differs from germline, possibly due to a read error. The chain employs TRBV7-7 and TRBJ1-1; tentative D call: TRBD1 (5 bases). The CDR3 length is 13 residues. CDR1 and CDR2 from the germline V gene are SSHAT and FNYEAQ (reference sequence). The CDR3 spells CASSVQENTEAFF. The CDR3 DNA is TGTGCTAGCAGCGTACAGGAGAACACTGAAGCTTTCTTT.

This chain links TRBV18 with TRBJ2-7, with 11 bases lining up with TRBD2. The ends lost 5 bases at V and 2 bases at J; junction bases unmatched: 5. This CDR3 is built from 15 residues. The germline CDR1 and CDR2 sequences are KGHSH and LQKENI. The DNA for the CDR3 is TGTGCCAGCTCAGGGACTAGCGGAGGGACCTACGAGCAGTACTTC. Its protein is CASSGTSGGTYEQYF.

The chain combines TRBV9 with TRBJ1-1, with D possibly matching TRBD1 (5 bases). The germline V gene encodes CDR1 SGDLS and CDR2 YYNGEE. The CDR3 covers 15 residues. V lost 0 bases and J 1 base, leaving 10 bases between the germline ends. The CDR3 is CASSVAQGGNTEAFF. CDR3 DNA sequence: TGTGCCAGCAGCGTAGCGCAGGGTGGGAACACTGAAGCTTTCTTT.

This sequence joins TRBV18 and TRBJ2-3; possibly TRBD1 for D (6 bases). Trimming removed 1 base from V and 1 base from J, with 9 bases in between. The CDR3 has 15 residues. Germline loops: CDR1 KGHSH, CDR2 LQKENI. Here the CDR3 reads CASSPRAGGTDTQYF. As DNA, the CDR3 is TGTGCCAGCTCACCACGGGCAGGGGGCACAGATACGCAGTATTTT. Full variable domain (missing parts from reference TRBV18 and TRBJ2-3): NAGVMQNPRHLVRRRGQEARLRCSPMKGHSHVYWYRQLPEEGLKFMVYLQKENIIDESGMPKERFSAEFPKEGPSILRIQQVVRGDSAAYFCASSPRAGGTDTQYFGPGTRLTVL.

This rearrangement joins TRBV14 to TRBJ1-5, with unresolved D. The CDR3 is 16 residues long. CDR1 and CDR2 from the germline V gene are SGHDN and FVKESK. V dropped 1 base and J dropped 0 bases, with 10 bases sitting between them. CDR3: CASSQGRGYSNQPQHF. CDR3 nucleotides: TGTGCCAGCAGCCAAGGACGAGGTTATAGCAATCAGCCCCAGCATTTT.

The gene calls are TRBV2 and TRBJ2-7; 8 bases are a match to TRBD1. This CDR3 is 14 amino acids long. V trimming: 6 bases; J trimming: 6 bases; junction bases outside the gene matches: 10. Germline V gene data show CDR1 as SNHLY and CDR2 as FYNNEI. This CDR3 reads CASRRQGIFTEQYF. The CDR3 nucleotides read TGTGCCAGCAGGCGACAGGGGATTTTCACCGAGCAGTACTTC.

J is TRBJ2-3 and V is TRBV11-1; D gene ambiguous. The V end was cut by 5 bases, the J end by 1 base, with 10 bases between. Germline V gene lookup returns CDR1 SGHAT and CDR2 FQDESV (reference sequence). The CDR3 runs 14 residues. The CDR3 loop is CASSLRKGTDTQYF. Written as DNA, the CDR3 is TGTGCCAGCAGCCTAAGGAAGGGCACAGATACGCAGTATTTT.

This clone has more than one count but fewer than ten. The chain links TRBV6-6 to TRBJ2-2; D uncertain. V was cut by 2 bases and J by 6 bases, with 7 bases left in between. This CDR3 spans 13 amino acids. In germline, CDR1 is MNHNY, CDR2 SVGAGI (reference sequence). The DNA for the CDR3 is TGTGCCAGCAGTTACCCCTCTCCCGGGGAGCTGTTTTTT. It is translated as CASSYPSPGELFF.

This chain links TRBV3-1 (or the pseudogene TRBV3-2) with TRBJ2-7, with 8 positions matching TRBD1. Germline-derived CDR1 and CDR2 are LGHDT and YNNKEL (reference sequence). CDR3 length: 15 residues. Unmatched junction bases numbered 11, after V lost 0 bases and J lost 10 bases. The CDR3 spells CASSQDRAGQEIQYF. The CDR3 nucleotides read TGTGCCAGCAGCCAAGATAGGGCGGGACAGGAGATTCAGTACTTC.

CDR3 region: CASSLGDRARQPQHF. CDR3 in DNA: TGTGCCAGCAGCTTAGGGGACAGGGCGCGTCAGCCCCAGCATTTT. The V and J genes are TRBV7-2 and TRBJ1-5; 9 nucleotides align to TRBD1. V dropped 1 base and J dropped 6; count of bases not matched to a gene: 4. This CDR3 is built from 15 residues. Germline-derived CDR1 and CDR2 are SGHTA and FQGNSA.

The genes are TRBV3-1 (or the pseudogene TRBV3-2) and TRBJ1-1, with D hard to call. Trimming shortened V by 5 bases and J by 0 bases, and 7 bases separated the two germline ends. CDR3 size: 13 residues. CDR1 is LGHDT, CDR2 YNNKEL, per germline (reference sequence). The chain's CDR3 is CASSFVMNTEAFF. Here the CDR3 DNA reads TGTGCCAGCAGCTTCGTGATGAACACTGAAGCTTTCTTT.

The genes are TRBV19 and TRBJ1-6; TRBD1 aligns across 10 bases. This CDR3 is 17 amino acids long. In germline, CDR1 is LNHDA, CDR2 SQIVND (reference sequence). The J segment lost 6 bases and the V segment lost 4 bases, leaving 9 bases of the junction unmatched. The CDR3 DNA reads TGTGCCAGTAGTACGAAGACAGGGGGCGTAGGTAATTCACCCCTCCACTTT. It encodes CASSTKTGGVGNSPLHF. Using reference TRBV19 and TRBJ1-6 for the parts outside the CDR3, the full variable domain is DGGITQSPKYLFRKEGQNVTLSCEQNLNHDAMYWYRQDPGQGLRLIYYSQIVNDFQKGDIAEGYSVSREKKESFPLTVTSAQKNPTAFYLCASSTKTGGVGNSPLHFGNGTRLTVT.

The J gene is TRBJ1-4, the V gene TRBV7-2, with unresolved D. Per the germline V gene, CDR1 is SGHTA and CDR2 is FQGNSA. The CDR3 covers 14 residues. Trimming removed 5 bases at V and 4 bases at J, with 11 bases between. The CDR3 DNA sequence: TGTGCCAGCAGCCCGACTAGGTTTAATGAAAAACTGTTTTTT. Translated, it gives CASSPTRFNEKLFF.

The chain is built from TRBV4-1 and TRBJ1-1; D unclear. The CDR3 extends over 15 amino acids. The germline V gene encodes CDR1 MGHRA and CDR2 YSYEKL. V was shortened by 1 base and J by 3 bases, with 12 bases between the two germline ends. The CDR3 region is CASSQGPPGYTEAFF. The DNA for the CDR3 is TGCGCCAGCAGCCAAGGCCCCCCCGGATACACTGAAGCTTTCTTT.

As DNA, the CDR3 is TGTGCCAGCAGTTTAGGGGGCGGAGCTTTCTTT. This translates into CASSLGGGAFF. The chain couples TRBV12-3 or TRBV12-4 to TRBJ1-1, with D possibly TRBD1 on 5 matching bases. Trimming left V 1 base short and J 10 bases short, with 7 bases between. The CDR3 extends over 11 amino acids.

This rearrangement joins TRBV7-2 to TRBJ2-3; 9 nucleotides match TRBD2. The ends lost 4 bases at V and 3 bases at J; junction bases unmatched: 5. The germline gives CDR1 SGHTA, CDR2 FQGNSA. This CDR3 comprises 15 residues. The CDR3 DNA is TGTGCCAGCAGCTCGGTGGGACTAGCTACAGATACGCAGTATTTT. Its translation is CASSSVGLATDTQYF.

CDR3 nucleotides: TGTGCCAGCAGTGAGTCGGCGGGGGAGCAGTACTTC. Its protein is CASSESAGEQYF. This rearrangement joins TRBV25-1 to TRBJ2-7, with TRBD2 as a possible D gene (6 bases). Looked up from germline, CDR1 is MGHDK and CDR2 is SYGVNS. The V and J ends lost 3 bases and 7 bases respectively, with 10 bases between them. This CDR3 contains 12 residues.

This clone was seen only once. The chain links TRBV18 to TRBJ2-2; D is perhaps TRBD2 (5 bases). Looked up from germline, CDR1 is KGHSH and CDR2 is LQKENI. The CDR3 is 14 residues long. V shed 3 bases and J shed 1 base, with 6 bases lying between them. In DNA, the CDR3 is TGTGCCAGCTCACCCCGGGAGAACACCGGGGAGCTGTTTTTT. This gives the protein CASSPRENTGELFF. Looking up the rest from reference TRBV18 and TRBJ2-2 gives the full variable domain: NAGVMQNPRHLVRRRGQEARLRCSPMKGHSHVYWYRQLPEEGLKFMVYLQKENIIDESGMPKERFSAEFPKEGPSILRIQQVVRGDSAAYFCASSPRENTGELFFGEGSRLTVL.

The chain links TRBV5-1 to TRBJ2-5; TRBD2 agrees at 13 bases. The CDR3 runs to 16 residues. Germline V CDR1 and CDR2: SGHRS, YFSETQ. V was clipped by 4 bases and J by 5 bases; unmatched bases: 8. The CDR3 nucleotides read TGCGCCAGCAGCGTCCGACTAGCGGGAGGAGGTGAGACCCAGTACTTC. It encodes CASSVRLAGGGETQYF.